What follows is one T cell receptor (beta chain) and its context. Its antigen remains unidentified. The data derive from a study of PD-1 blockade in classical Hodgkin lymphoma. Turning to the study itself: Nivolumab was given intravenously to patients at 3 mg/kg every 2 weeks. Whole-study findings and limits: Complete responders entered with baseline diversity on par with newly diagnosed patients, the results showed. The authors excluded patients who started nivolumab under 1 year after ASCT. Relapsed/refractory patients reportedly had the lowest baseline TCR diversity, below newly diagnosed patients, who were below healthy donors.

The CDR3 sequence is 13 residues long. The V end lost 4 bases, the J end lost 7 bases, and 11 bases lay between the germline ends. CDR1 SGHVS and CDR2 FQNEAQ come from the germline V gene. Time point meaning: cycle 4 day 1 (C4D1), after 6 weeks of nivolumab. All trial patients relapsed after autologous stem cell transplantation. The repertoire was sequenced with immunoSEQ multiplex PCR; TCRdb's copy has only in-frame clones and lacks some. The table shows about 28,000 clones, with around 80% occurring only once. Here the sequenced sample was peripheral blood mononuclear cells (PBMCs), taken before the fourth cycle of nivolumab. The chain carries TRBV7-8 and TRBJ2-1; D unresolved. The sequence derives from a human donor with classical Hodgkin lymphoma. The chain's CDR3 is CASSSFTGNEQFF. In DNA form, the CDR3 reads TGTGCCAGCAGCTCCTTCACGGGTAATGAGCAGTTCTTC.